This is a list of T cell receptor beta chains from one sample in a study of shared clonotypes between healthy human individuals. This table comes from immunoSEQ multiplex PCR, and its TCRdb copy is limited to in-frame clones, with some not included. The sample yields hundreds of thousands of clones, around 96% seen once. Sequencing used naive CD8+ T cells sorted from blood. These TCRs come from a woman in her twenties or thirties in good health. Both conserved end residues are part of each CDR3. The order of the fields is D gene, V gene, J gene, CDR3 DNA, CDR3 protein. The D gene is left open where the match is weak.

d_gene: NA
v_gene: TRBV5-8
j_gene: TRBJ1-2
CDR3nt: TGTGCCAGCAGCTCATACGGGAAGAGAGCTAACTATGGCTACACCTTC
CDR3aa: CASSSYGKRANYGYTF

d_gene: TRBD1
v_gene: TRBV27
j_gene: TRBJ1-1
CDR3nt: TGTGCCAGCAGTCCTTACAGGGGGGAGAACACTGAAGCTTTCTTT
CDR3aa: CASSPYRGENTEAFF

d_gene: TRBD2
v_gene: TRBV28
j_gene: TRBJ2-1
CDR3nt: TGTGCCGGCTCCGGGACTAGGTATAATGAGCAGTTCTTC
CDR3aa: CAGSGTRYNEQFF

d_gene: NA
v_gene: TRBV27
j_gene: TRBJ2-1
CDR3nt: TGTGCCAGCAGTTTAAAGGACGGTGAGCAGTTCTTC
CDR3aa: CASSLKDGEQFF

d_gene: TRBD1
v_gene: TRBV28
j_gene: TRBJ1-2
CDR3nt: TGTGCCAGCAGGCCCGCAGGGGGCAACTATGGCTACACCTTC
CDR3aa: CASRPAGGNYGYTF

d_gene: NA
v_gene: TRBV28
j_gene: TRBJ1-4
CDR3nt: TGTGCCAGCAGTTTATGGGGACACCCCAATGAAAAACTGTTTTTT
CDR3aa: CASSLWGHPNEKLFF

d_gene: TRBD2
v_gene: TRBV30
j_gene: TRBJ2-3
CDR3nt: TGTGCCTGGAGTTTAGCGGGGGTCACAGATACGCAGTATTTT
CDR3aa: CAWSLAGVTDTQYF

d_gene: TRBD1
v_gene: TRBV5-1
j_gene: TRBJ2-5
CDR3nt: TGCGCCAGCAGCTTGGGGTTCGGACAGGGGGCGGAGACCCAGTACTTC
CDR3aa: CASSLGFGQGAETQYF

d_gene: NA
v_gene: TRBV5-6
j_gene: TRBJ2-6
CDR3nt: TGTGCCAGCAGCGGGCCCGAAGGGGCCAACGTCCTGACTTTC
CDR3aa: CASSGPEGANVLTF

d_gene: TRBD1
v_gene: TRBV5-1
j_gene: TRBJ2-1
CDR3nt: TGCGCCAGCAGCTACAGGGGCCGACCCTCCGATGAGCAGTTCTTC
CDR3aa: CASSYRGRPSDEQFF

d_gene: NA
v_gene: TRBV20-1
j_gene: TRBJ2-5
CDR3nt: TGCAGTGCCCTCGCCGAGACCCAGTACTTC
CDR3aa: CSALAETQYF

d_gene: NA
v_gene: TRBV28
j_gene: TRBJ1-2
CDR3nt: TGTGCCAGCGGGACCGGAGGCGGCTACACCTTC
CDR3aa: CASGTGGGYTF

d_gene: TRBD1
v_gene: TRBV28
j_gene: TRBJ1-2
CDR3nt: TGTGCCAGCAGTTTTGGTCAGGGGGCGGACTATGGCTACACCTTC
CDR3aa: CASSFGQGADYGYTF

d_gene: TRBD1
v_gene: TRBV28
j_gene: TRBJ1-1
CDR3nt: TGTGCCAGCAGTTCAGGGGGCGAGGGTACTGAAGCTTTCTTT
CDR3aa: CASSSGGEGTEAFF